This is a list of T cell receptor beta chains from one sample in a study of CD4+ T cells in melanoma. Repertoires were generated with immunoSEQ multiplex PCR, while TCRdb's copy carries only in-frame clones and drops some. The sample yields about 140,000 clones, about 90% seen once. These receptors were collected from a human donor with melanoma. Each CDR3 is given without its conserved first and last residue.

j_call: TRBJ1-5
v_call: TRBV10-1
cdr3_aa: ASSEGNQPQH

j_call: TRBJ1-4
v_call: TRBV19
cdr3_aa: ATQTGPTATNEKLF

j_call: TRBJ1-2
v_call: TRBV5-4
cdr3_aa: ASSLRGYNYGYT

j_call: TRBJ2-5
v_call: TRBV5-1
cdr3_aa: ASRGGAQETQY

j_call: TRBJ1-2
v_call: TRBV6-1
cdr3_aa: ASSGLQGRPNYGYT

j_call: TRBJ1-4
v_call: TRBV7-6
cdr3_aa: ASSTGQIRGRNEKLF

j_call: TRBJ1-3
v_call: TRBV5-4
cdr3_aa: ASSEDRAGNTIY

j_call: TRBJ2-7
v_call: TRBV18
cdr3_aa: ASSPEYRGSYEQY

j_call: TRBJ2-3
v_call: TRBV18
cdr3_aa: ASSPISGGTDTQY

j_call: TRBJ1-4
v_call: TRBV9
cdr3_aa: ASSAGITNEKLF

j_call: TRBJ2-5
v_call: TRBV4-1
cdr3_aa: ASSQEVQGARETQY

j_call: TRBJ2-2
v_call: TRBV11-3
cdr3_aa: ASSLSGRTGELF

j_call: TRBJ2-4
v_call: TRBV14
cdr3_aa: AGGLDMAKNIQY

j_call: TRBJ1-2
v_call: TRBV5-1
cdr3_aa: ASSLGALAGTNYGYT